These T cell receptor beta chains were read from a single sample in a study of technical replicates of blood from a handful of donors. Clones were read by immunoSEQ multiplex PCR, and TCRdb kept only the in-frame ones, dropping some. The data contain about 79,000 clones, 85% to 95% of them seen just once; the ten biggest clones take up 0.26%. Material for sequencing was T cells isolated from PBMCs. The source of these receptors is a human donor in good health. The CDR3 runs from the conserved cysteine through the conserved F or W. D genes are given only for firm matches. Clone size is stated in some rows and not others, as once, few, many or a class when expanded.

d_call	v_call	j_call	clone_size	cdr3_aa	cdr3_nt
TRBD1	TRBV18	TRBJ2-2	NA	CASSPYGTGSNTGELFF	TGTGCCAGCTCACCGTATGGGACAGGGTCGAACACCGGGGAGCTGTTTTTT
TRBD2	TRBV11-2	TRBJ2-1	NA	CASSLRGGSYNEQFF	TGTGCCAGCAGCTTACGGGGCGGGAGCTACAATGAGCAGTTCTTC
TRBD1	TRBV19	TRBJ1-1	NA	CASGPGTGGLHTEAFF	TGTGCCAGTGGACCCGGGACAGGGGGATTACACACTGAAGCTTTCTTT
TRBD1	TRBV11-2	TRBJ1-6	NA	CASSRTGTGSSSYNSPLHF	TGTGCCAGCAGCAGAACCGGGACAGGGAGTAGCTCCTATAATTCACCCCTCCACTTT
NA	TRBV28	TRBJ1-1	NA	CASDGSTEAFF	TGTGCCAGCGACGGGAGCACTGAAGCTTTCTTT
NA	TRBV9	TRBJ2-5	NA	CASSKRTEETQYF	TGTGCCAGCAGCAAGAGGACAGAAGAGACCCAGTACTTC
TRBD2	TRBV10-3	TRBJ2-3	NA	CASTVGGDRTDTQYF	TGTGCCTCCACCGTGGGGGGGGACCGCACAGATACGCAGTATTTT
NA	TRBV28	TRBJ1-5	few	CASIRQKRGINQPQHF	TGTGCCAGCATCCGCCAAAAACGGGGGATCAATCAGCCCCAGCATTTT
NA	TRBV4-1	TRBJ2-1	NA	CASRTPRGQDNEQFF	TGCGCCAGCAGAACCCCTAGGGGCCAGGACAATGAGCAGTTCTTC
TRBD2	TRBV2	TRBJ2-2	NA	CASSGRFAGRAWTGELFF	TGTGCCAGCAGTGGACGGTTCGCCGGGAGGGCCTGGACCGGGGAGCTGTTTTTT
TRBD2	TRBV5-1	TRBJ2-3	NA	CASSAGWGGESDTQYF	TGCGCCAGCAGCGCTGGATGGGGGGGGGAGTCAGATACGCAGTATTTT
NA	TRBV28	TRBJ2-7	NA	CASSSGQSYEQYF	TGTGCCAGCAGTTCCGGACAGTCCTACGAGCAGTACTTC
NA	TRBV5-6	TRBJ1-1	NA	CASSPLGGGAEAFF	TGTGCCAGCAGCCCCCTTGGGGGAGGCGCTGAAGCTTTCTTT
TRBD1	TRBV7-9	TRBJ2-7	NA	CASSSLRGTGGKYEQYF	TGTGCCAGCAGCTCCCTCAGGGGGACAGGGGGCAAGTACGAGCAGTACTTC
NA	TRBV2	TRBJ2-2	NA	CASSELYVDTGELFF	TGTGCCAGCAGTGAGCTATACGTCGACACCGGGGAGCTGTTTTTT
TRBD1	TRBV2	TRBJ1-2	NA	CASTRGGGYTF	TGTGCCAGCACCCGAGGGGGCGGCTACACCTTC
TRBD2	TRBV28	TRBJ2-3	NA	CASSLLGLGLSNTQYF	TGTGCCAGCAGTTTATTGGGACTAGGTTTATCAAATACGCAGTATTTT
TRBD2	TRBV13	TRBJ2-3	NA	CASSLITSGEGMTDTQYF	TGTGCCAGCAGCTTAATCACTAGCGGAGAGGGGATGACAGATACGCAGTATTTT
TRBD1	TRBV9	TRBJ1-4	NA	CASSLRTGMKEKLFF	TGTGCCAGCAGCCTTCGGACAGGGATGAAAGAAAAACTGTTTTTT
NA	TRBV4-1	TRBJ2-7	NA	CASSQPEDSSPYF	TGCGCCAGCAGCCAACCGGAAGACAGTTCACCCTACTTC
TRBD1	TRBV4-1	TRBJ1-5	NA	CASSPRMGQQLERGQPQHF	TGCGCCAGCAGCCCCCGGATGGGACAGCAACTTGAACGTGGTCAGCCCCAGCATTTT
TRBD2	TRBV6-5	TRBJ2-1	NA	CASSYSASGRAGEQFF	TGTGCCAGCAGTTACTCAGCTAGCGGGAGGGCCGGTGAGCAGTTCTTC
NA	TRBV27	TRBJ2-5	NA	CASSFFGTGDETQYF	TGTGCCAGCAGTTTTTTCGGGACGGGGGATGAGACCCAGTACTTC